Listed below are T cell receptor beta chains from one sample, sequenced in a study of T cells in Graves' hyperthyroidism and ophthalmopathy. Using its own MiXCR run on the multiplex PCR reads, TCRdb lists one record per CDR3 protein. The sample lists over 500,000 distinct CDR3 sequences; about 16% were seen once. Sequences were obtained from blood. The receptors originated from a woman aged 25 to 39 with Graves' ophthalmopathy. Both conserved end residues are part of each CDR3. A D gene is named only where the DNA matches it firmly. The size entry is marked missing in some rows and otherwise reads once, few, many or a size class.

j_call v_call clone_size d_call cdr3_aa cdr3_nt
TRBJ1-1 TRBV4-2 few . CASSQGQKREAFF TGTGCCAGCAGCCAAGGGCAAAAGAGGGAAGCTTTCTTT
TRBJ2-3 TRBV20-1 . TRBD2 CSARDGRLAGDTQYF TGCAGTGCTAGAGATGGGAGACTAGCGGGAGATACGCAGTATTTT
TRBJ2-2 TRBV20-1 few . CSARSLSGELFF TGCAGTGCTAGATCGCTCTCCGGGGAGCTGTTTTTT
TRBJ2-2 TRBV6-1 . TRBD2 CASSPGLVDTGELFF TGTGCCAGCTCCCCCGGACTAGTGGACACCGGGGAGCTGTTTTTT
TRBJ1-6 TRBV12-3/TRBV12-4 many . CASSFAGVNNSPLHF TGTGCCAGCAGTTTCGCAGGGGTTAATAATTCACCCCTCCACTTT
TRBJ2-1 TRBV7-9 many TRBD2 CASSSSLGLAGFEQFF TGTGCCAGCAGTTCAAGCTTAGGACTAGCGGGATTTGAGCAGTTCTTC
TRBJ1-4 TRBV5-1 . . CASSPGDSNEKLFF TGCGCCAGCAGCCCAGGGGACTCTAATGAAAAACTGTTTTTT
TRBJ2-4 TRBV20-1 many . CSALRDHGNIQYF TGCAGTGCTCTTAGGGACCACGGAAACATTCAGTACTTC
TRBJ2-5 TRBV11-2 many . CASSLASHQETQYF TGTGCCAGCAGCTTAGCAAGTCACCAAGAGACCCAGTACTTC
TRBJ1-5 TRBV4-2 many TRBD1 CASSQDGTELQPQHF TGTGCCAGCAGCCAAGACGGGACAGAACTTCAGCCCCAGCATTTT
TRBJ1-2 TRBV20-1 . . CSASALTSYTF TGCAGTGCTAGCGCACTCACGAGCTACACCTTC
TRBJ1-1 TRBV7-8 many . CASSQTSHRTEAFF TGTGCCAGCAGCCAAACTTCCCACCGCACTGAAGCTTTCTTT
TRBJ2-5 TRBV20-1 many . CSAREPPQYF TGCAGTGCTAGAGAGCCCCCTCAGTACTTC
TRBJ2-6 TRBV12-3/TRBV12-4 many . CASKEFGDSGANVLTF TGTGCCAGCAAGGAGTTCGGGGACTCCGGGGCCAACGTCCTGACTTTC
TRBJ1-3 TRBV4-3 . . CASSQKVPSPQGTIYF TGCGCCAGCAGCCAAAAGGTACCATCCCCTCAAGGCACCATATATTTT
TRBJ1-1 TRBV20-1 many . CSAVRGTEAFF TGCAGTGCGGTGAGGGGGACTGAAGCTTTCTTT
TRBJ2-1 TRBV5-1 many . CASSLRASRTSYNEQFF TGCGCCAGCAGCCTTCGAGCTAGCAGGACATCCTACAATGAGCAGTTCTTC
TRBJ2-3 TRBV13 many . CASSTTTASTDTQYF TGTGCCAGCAGCACCACGACAGCTAGCACAGATACGCAGTATTTT
TRBJ2-5 TRBV20-1 few . CSAGQEAQYF TGCAGTGCTGGACAAGAGGCCCAGTACTTC
TRBJ2-3 TRBV28 once . CASSQGPSPGTDTQYF TGTGCCAGCAGCCAGGGGCCTAGTCCCGGCACAGATACGCAGTATTTT
TRBJ2-1 TRBV20-1 few TRBD2 CSARLAGGPRVSEQFF TGCAGTGCTAGGCTAGCGGGAGGGCCAAGGGTGAGCGAGCAGTTCTTC
TRBJ2-7 TRBV12-3/TRBV12-4 . TRBD2 CASSPPIASGVEQYF TGTGCCAGCAGTCCGCCTATAGCTAGCGGGGTCGAGCAGTACTTC
TRBJ2-5 TRBV20-1 many TRBD2 CSALAGGEETQYF TGCAGTGCCCTAGCCGGGGGGGAAGAGACCCAGTACTTC
TRBJ1-2 TRBV19 few TRBD1 CASNLSRGYGYTF TGTGCCAGTAATCTCTCCAGGGGGTATGGCTACACCTTC
TRBJ2-7 TRBV28 many . CASSSPTGLSSYEQYF TGTGCCAGCAGTTCCCCGACCGGCCTGAGCTCCTACGAGCAGTACTTC
TRBJ2-3 TRBV19 . TRBD2 CASSIRTSGTGTQYF TGTGCCAGTAGTATAAGAACTAGCGGTACAGGTACGCAGTATTTT
TRBJ2-3 TRBV28 many . CASGDTDTQYF TGTGCCAGCGGTGACACAGATACGCAGTATTTT
TRBJ1-5 TRBV19 . . CASKMEGDQPQHF TGTGCCAGTAAGATGGAGGGGGATCAGCCCCAGCATTTT
TRBJ2-5 TRBV6-2/TRBV6-3 few . CASIDGIGKTQYF TGTGCCAGCATTGACGGGATTGGGAAGACCCAGTACTTC
TRBJ1-5 TRBV6-2/TRBV6-3 . . CASRGGGMRGNQPQHF TGTGCCAGCAGGGGGGGGGGGATGAGGGGCAATCAGCCCCAGCATTTT
TRBJ2-2 TRBV6-2/TRBV6-3 few TRBD2 CASRLAGAANTGELFF TGTGCCAGCAGACTAGCGGGAGCCGCGAACACCGGGGAGCTGTTTTTT
TRBJ2-1 TRBV9 . . CASSVGLSGTDNEQFF TGTGCCAGCAGCGTGGGGCTTAGCGGGACAGACAATGAGCAGTTCTTC
TRBJ2-1 TRBV3-1 many . CASSPGLPSSYNEQFF TGTGCCAGCAGCCCTGGACTCCCAAGCTCCTACAATGAGCAGTTCTTC
TRBJ2-7 TRBV6-2/TRBV6-3 many TRBD2 CASLVAGAVGEQYF TGTGCCAGCCTTGTGGCGGGAGCGGTGGGCGAGCAGTACTTC
TRBJ2-1 TRBV13 . TRBD2 CASSLGTSGRKFF TGTGCCAGCAGCTTAGGGACTAGCGGGAGGAAGTTCTTC
TRBJ1-5 TRBV12-3/TRBV12-4 few . CASSLGPGPYQPQHF TGTGCCAGCAGTTTAGGTCCAGGGCCTTATCAGCCCCAGCATTTT
TRBJ2-3 TRBV20-1 many TRBD2 CSALGLAGGSTDTQYF TGCAGTGCCCTGGGACTAGCGGGAGGTAGCACAGATACGCAGTATTTT
TRBJ2-2 TRBV24-1 few TRBD1 CATSDYRGPNTGELFF TGTGCCACCAGTGATTACAGGGGGCCGAACACCGGGGAGCTGTTTTTT
TRBJ1-1 TRBV6-1 many . CASSKTVTEAFF TGTGCCAGCAGTAAAACAGTTACTGAAGCTTTCTTT
TRBJ2-7 TRBV27 few TRBD1 CASRTWDRSSSPEQYF TGTGCCAGCAGGACCTGGGACAGGTCATCCTCGCCCGAGCAGTACTTC
TRBJ2-1 TRBV9 few . CASSVVDHNNEQFF TGTGCCAGCAGCGTAGTCGACCACAACAATGAGCAGTTCTTC